Here is one T cell receptor (beta chain) with its context. The repertoire was sequenced with immunoSEQ multiplex PCR; TCRdb's copy has only in-frame clones and lacks some. The data contain 430,000 or so clones, around 90% of them singletons. The sample belongs to a study of blood T cell repertoires in COVID-19. Study information: Nucleic acid was either cDNA or gDNA, and it came from T cells, B-cell-depleted T cells, or PBMCs.

Patients from Seattle were sampled longitudinally, starting during active infection. V lost 0 bases, J lost 3 bases, and 4 bases stayed unmatched. Germline CDR1 is SGHRS and CDR2 is YFSETQ. The CDR3 covers 15 residues. The sequencing input was peripheral blood. The V and J genes are TRBV5-1 and TRBJ2-7, with TRBD2 matching over 9 bases. The clonotype was recovered from a man aged 18 to 35 with COVID-19, enrolled during active disease. The CDR3 protein is CASSLELAGYYEQYF. CDR3 DNA sequence: TGCGCCAGCAGCTTGGAACTAGCGGGCTACTACGAGCAGTACTTC.